One sample yielded the 18 T cell receptor beta chains listed below, sequenced in a study of cytomegalovirus exposure and HLA in healthy donors. The PCR employed 60 Vbeta primers together with 13 Jbeta primers. Method: immunoSEQ multiplex PCR; TCRdb's copy keeps in-frame clones and lacks some. The sample lists some 150,000 clones, 73% seen once, with around 14% in the top ten. The sample comprised PBMCs. These receptors came from a human donor in good health.

The chain links TRBV6-4 to TRBJ2-2; 9 nucleotides match TRBD2. Germline CDR1 MRHNA, CDR2 SNTAGT. The V and J ends lost 0 bases and 3 bases, in that order; junction bases with no gene match: 8. The CDR3 runs 18 residues. The CDR3 DNA sequence: TGTGCCAGCAGTGACTCGATTGCGGGGGGGCCGGACACCGGGGAGCTGTTTTTT. This encodes CASSDSIAGGPDTGELFF.

This rearrangement joins TRBV7-9 to TRBJ2-7; weak D call: TRBD1 (6 bases). Germline V gene lookup returns CDR1 SEHNR and CDR2 FQNEAQ (reference sequence). Trimming removed 5 bases at V and 5 bases at J, with 16 bases between. The CDR3 runs 14 residues. The DNA of the CDR3 is TGTGCCAGCAGCGCCAGCACAGGGATCCACGAGCAGTACTTC. Protein product: CASSASTGIHEQYF.

This clone was observed a single time. The V call is TRBV29-1, the J call TRBJ1-1; D perhaps matches TRBD1 (6 bases). Trimming took off 8 bases at V and 5 bases at J, with 15 bases between the two ends. Germline V CDR1 and CDR2: SQVTM, ANQGSEA. This CDR3 comprises 12 residues. The CDR3 is CSSLAGDTEAFF. In DNA form, the CDR3 reads TGCAGCTCCCTGGCAGGGGATACTGAAGCTTTCTTT.

With regard to this clone: This sample includes further DNA sequences coding for the same CDR3. The chain uses TRBV4-1 and TRBJ2-2, with D hard to call. CDR1 and CDR2 (germline): MGHRA, YSYEKL. This CDR3 comprises 14 residues. Trimming shortened V by 0 bases and J by 4 bases, and 6 bases separated the two germline ends. The CDR3 nucleotides read TGCGCCAGCAGCCAAGATAGCCTCACCGGGGAGCTGTTTTTT. It specifies CASSQDSLTGELFF.

The chain couples TRBV2 to TRBJ1-2; no firm D call. The CDR3 consists of 13 residues. CDR1 is SNHLY, CDR2 FYNNEI, per germline. V shed 6 bases and J shed 10 bases, with 18 bases lying between them. CDR3 residues: CASSLGLMRDYTF. The DNA for the CDR3 is TGTGCCAGCAGCCTCGGGCTAATGCGGGACTACACCTTC.

This clone has just a few counts. V gene TRBV6-7 combines with J gene TRBJ2-5; 7 nucleotides agree with TRBD1. TRBV6-7 is annotated as an ORF whose role is uncertain. The ends lost 5 bases at V and 4 bases at J; junction bases unmatched: 10. CDR3 length equals 15 residues. The CDR3 sequence: CASSEDRAGGETQYF. Here the CDR3 DNA reads TGTGCCAGCAGTGAAGACAGGGCAGGAGGAGAGACCCAGTACTTC.

V and J are TRBV5-4 and TRBJ2-7; D might be TRBD1 (5 bases). The length of the CDR3 is 13 residues. Trimming pared 1 base from V and 6 bases from J, leaving 11 bases between. The germline gives CDR1 SGHNT, CDR2 YYREEE (reference sequence). The DNA for the CDR3 is TGTGCCAGCAGCTTGAAAGGGGATCTCGAGCAGTACTTC. Its translation is CASSLKGDLEQYF.

The V and J genes are TRBV19 and TRBJ1-2; 10 bases agree with TRBD1. There are 15 residues in the CDR3. With 1 base clipped from V and 5 bases from J, the junction kept 4 bases outside the gene matches. Germline CDR1 reads LNHDA; CDR2 reads SQIVND (reference sequence). CDR3 loop: CASSIGDRGPYGYTF. CDR3 DNA sequence: TGTGCCAGTAGTATAGGGGACAGGGGTCCGTATGGCTACACCTTC.

The chain is built from TRBV30 and TRBJ1-5, with D uncertain. The V gene lost 5 bases and the J gene lost 0 bases, with 8 bases spanning the gap. The CDR3 sequence is 13 residues long. Germline CDR1 and CDR2: GTSNPN and SVGIG (reference sequence). The CDR3, as DNA: TGTGCCTGGGAGAAAGATAGCAATCAGCCCCAGCATTTT. Its translation is CAWEKDSNQPQHF.

V is TRBV4-1 and J is TRBJ2-1; 8 nucleotides align to TRBD2. Unmatched junction bases numbered 3, after V lost 1 base and J lost 4 bases. The germline CDR1 and CDR2 sequences are MGHRA and YSYEKL. The CDR3 loop spans 15 amino acids. The CDR3 reads CASSQGQREYNEQFF. The CDR3 DNA reads as TGCGCCAGCAGCCAAGGGCAGCGGGAGTACAATGAGCAGTTCTTC.

The chain uses TRBV4-1 and TRBJ1-5; 8 bases are shared with TRBD1. V was clipped by 0 bases and J by 0 bases; unmatched bases: 4. There are 17 residues in the CDR3. Germline V CDR1 and CDR2: MGHRA, YSYEKL. CDR3 sequence reads: CASSQDPDRDSNQPQHF. As DNA, the CDR3 is TGCGCCAGCAGCCAAGACCCGGACAGGGATAGCAATCAGCCCCAGCATTTT.

The chain has TRBV4-2 and TRBJ2-2, with D uncertain. Deletions cut 1 base from V and 8 bases from J, with 11 bases between. This CDR3 spans 14 amino acids. Per germline, CDR1 LGHNA and CDR2 YNFKEQ. Here the CDR3 reads CASSQGREEGELFF. DNA for the CDR3: TGTGCCAGCAGCCAAGGCCGAGAGGAAGGGGAGCTGTTTTTT.

The chain is built from TRBV19 and TRBJ2-7, with D unresolved. Trimming cost V 7 bases and J 1 base, with 14 bases left between them. The germline gives CDR1 LNHDA, CDR2 SQIVND (reference sequence). The CDR3 has 14 amino acids. The CDR3 loop is CASMSPLKSYEQYF. As DNA, the CDR3 is TGTGCCAGTATGAGCCCCCTTAAGTCCTACGAGCAGTACTTC. Combining the CDR3 with reference TRBV19 and TRBJ2-7 gives the whole variable domain DGGITQSPKYLFRKEGQNVTLSCEQNLNHDAMYWYRQDPGQGLRLIYYSQIVNDFQKGDIAEGYSVSREKKESFPLTVTSAQKNPTAFYLCASMSPLKSYEQYFGPGTRLTVT.

V is TRBV7-9 and J is TRBJ1-2; perhaps TRBD1 as D (6 bases). CDR3 length: 14 amino acids. The V end lost 3 bases, the J end lost 5 bases, and 13 bases lay between the germline ends. The V gene's germline CDR1 is SEHNR and CDR2 FQNEAQ (reference sequence). The CDR3 DNA reads as TGTGCCAGCAGCTTTAACAGGGTTGAGTATGGCTACACCTTC. This gives the protein CASSFNRVEYGYTF.

This clone has a handful of counts. The chain has TRBV5-8 and TRBJ2-7; TRBD2 aligns across 14 bases. The CDR3 spans 18 residues. J lost 2 bases, V lost 0 bases, and 7 bases had no gene match. Germline CDR1 and CDR2: SGHTS and YDEGEE. As DNA, the CDR3 is TGTGCCAGCAGCTTGGAGGGTAGGGGACTAGCGGGAGCCTACGAGCAGTACTTC. Translated: CASSLEGRGLAGAYEQYF. Variable domain in full (rest from reference TRBV5-8 and TRBJ2-7): EAGVTQSPTHLIKTRGQQATLRCSPISGHTSVYWYQQALGLGLQFLLWYDEGEERNRGNFPPRFSGRQFPNYSSELNVNALELEDSALYLCASSLEGRGLAGAYEQYFGPGTRLTVT.

The chain employs TRBV7-6 and TRBJ2-7; TRBD2 matches 9 bases. Germline loops: CDR1 SGHVS, CDR2 FNYEAQ. The CDR3 sequence is 13 residues long. The ends lost 6 bases at V and 4 bases at J; junction bases unmatched: 4. CDR3 in DNA: TGTGCCAGCAGTGGCGGGGGGGGTTACGAGCAGTACTTC. Translation gives CASSGGGGYEQYF.

This clone was counted a few times. The germline gene is not matched at one end of the junction; a read error may be the cause. V is TRBV7-9 and J is TRBJ1-2; 9 nucleotides align to TRBD1. Germline loops: CDR1 SEHNR, CDR2 FQNEAQ (reference sequence). The CDR3 consists of 15 residues. CDR3 residues: CSSSLERDRVNGYTF. CDR3 nucleotides: TGTTCCAGCAGCTTAGAACGGGACAGGGTGAATGGCTACACCTTC.

This chain connects TRBV29-1 to TRBJ2-1, with D perhaps TRBD1 (5 bases). The CDR3 has 15 residues. Trimming left V 1 base short and J 9 bases short, with 19 bases between. Germline V CDR1 and CDR2: SQVTM, ANQGSEA. CDR3 amino acids: CSVEVVETEYGEQFF. The CDR3 bases are TGCAGCGTTGAAGTGGTCGAGACAGAATACGGTGAGCAGTTCTTC.